A single sample gave rise to the 11 T cell receptor beta chains below, sequenced in a study of immune evolution from preneoplasia to lung adenocarcinoma. The protocol was immunoSEQ multiplex PCR, while the TCRdb copy is restricted to in-frame clones and leaves out a portion. The table has under 7,500 clones, roughly 76% seen once; the top ten hold more than 10%. Material for sequencing was FFPE minimally invasive lung adenocarcinoma tissue. The receptors come from a person between 65 and 79 years old with lung adenocarcinoma.

This clone was seen only once. This rearrangement joins TRBV5-8 to TRBJ1-1; a possible D gene is TRBD1 (5 bases). Germline CDR1 is SGHTS and CDR2 is YDEGEE. The V end was cut by 2 bases, the J end by 7 bases, with 12 bases between. The CDR3 is made up of 13 amino acids. This chain's CDR3 is CASSFRGRGEAFF. CDR3 coding DNA: TGTGCCAGCAGCTTCCGGGGAAGGGGTGAAGCTTTCTTT.

V gene TRBV29-1 combines with J gene TRBJ1-1; TRBD1 might be the D (6 bases). There are 13 residues in the CDR3. V lost 4 bases and J lost 7, with 16 bases in between. The germline CDR1 and CDR2 sequences are SQVTM and ANQGSEA. CDR3 sequence: CSVAILGQREAFF. The CDR3 nucleotides are TGCAGCGTTGCTATTCTGGGACAACGTGAAGCTTTCTTT.

By proportion, this clone is medium-sized (0.01 to 0.1%). The genes are TRBV7-9 and TRBJ2-3, with D tentatively TRBD1 (5 bases). Looked up from germline, CDR1 is SEHNR and CDR2 is FQNEAQ (reference sequence). The CDR3 spans 15 residues. V shed 7 bases and J shed 2 bases, with 16 bases lying between them. The CDR3 DNA follows: TGTGCCAGCACCGCTACGACAGTTTACACAGATACGCAGTATTTT. Translated, it gives CASTATTVYTDTQYF.

This rearrangement joins TRBV7-6 to TRBJ2-2, with 11 bases that match TRBD2. CDR1 is SGHVS and CDR2 is FNYEAQ in the germline V gene. This CDR3 comprises 19 residues. V gave up 3 bases and J gave up 3 bases; unmatched junction bases: 12. CDR3 sequence reads: CASSFVLAGEAGDTGELFF. The CDR3 nucleotides read TGTGCCAGCAGCTTCGTACTAGCGGGAGAGGCTGGGGACACCGGGGAGCTGTTTTTT.

The chain links TRBV4-2 to TRBJ2-5, with D perhaps assigned TRBD1 or TRBD2 (6 bases each). Germline lookup yields CDR1 LGHNA and CDR2 YNFKEQ. CDR3 length: 17 amino acids. V was trimmed by 1 base and J by 0 bases, leaving 15 bases between them. Written as DNA, the CDR3 is TGTGCCAGCAGCCAAGTGGGGGCGGGGACCTACCAAGAGACCCAGTACTTC. As protein: CASSQVGAGTYQETQYF.

V gene TRBV5-1 combines with J gene TRBJ2-5; D uncertain. The germline V gene encodes CDR1 SGHRS and CDR2 YFSETQ. CDR3 size: 15 residues. The V gene lost 0 bases and the J gene lost 5 bases, with 14 bases spanning the gap. CDR3 in amino acids: CASSLDGRMEETQYF. Written as DNA, the CDR3 is TGCGCCAGCAGCTTGGACGGAAGAATGGAGGAGACCCAGTACTTC.

The chain combines TRBV6-6 with TRBJ1-1; TRBD1 agrees at 8 bases. The length of the CDR3 is 13 residues. CDR1 is MNHNY and CDR2 is SVGAGI in the germline V gene (reference sequence). V lost 7 bases to trimming and J lost 4 bases; unmatched junction nucleotides: 5. The CDR3 protein is CASTGGPGTEAFF. The CDR3 DNA sequence: TGTGCCAGCACAGGGGGCCCGGGCACTGAAGCTTTCTTT.

V gene TRBV28 combines with J gene TRBJ2-3; TRBD2 might be the D (5 bases). In germline, CDR1 is MDHEN, CDR2 SYDVKM. The germline V and J ends were trimmed by 5 bases and 5 bases, with 20 bases remaining between them. The CDR3 covers 16 residues. In DNA form, the CDR3 reads TGTGCCAGCAGTGAAGAGAGGGCCAGTGGGCTAGATACGCAGTATTTT. Translation gives CASSEERASGLDTQYF.

The genes are TRBV9 and TRBJ1-3, with D tentatively TRBD1 (5 bases). Trimming cost V 0 bases and J 1 base, with 14 bases left between them. The CDR3 loop spans 17 amino acids. From germline, CDR1 is SGDLS and CDR2 YYNGEE. The CDR3 sequence is CASSVEGREVSGNTIYF. CDR3 nucleotide sequence: TGTGCCAGCAGCGTAGAGGGGCGGGAAGTTTCTGGAAACACCATATATTTT.

This clone was detected only once. The rearrangement links TRBV28 to TRBJ2-5; a possible D gene is TRBD2 (6 bases). In germline, CDR1 is MDHEN, CDR2 SYDVKM. The CDR3 is 14 residues long. V lost 3 bases to trimming and J lost 7 bases, with 15 bases between them. CDR3 in DNA: TGTGCCAGCAGTTTGGGGGGAAAAAGAGTGACCCAGTACTTC. Amino acid sequence: CASSLGGKRVTQYF.

The gene calls are TRBV7-9 and TRBJ2-1; a weak D match, TRBD2 (6 bases). Trimming removed 0 bases from V and 9 bases from J, with 9 bases in between. Germline CDR1 is SEHNR and CDR2 is FQNEAQ (reference sequence). The CDR3 is 13 residues long. The chain's CDR3 is CASSLAGGVEQFF. As DNA, the CDR3 is TGTGCCAGCAGCTTAGCCGGGGGTGTTGAGCAGTTCTTC.